This T cell receptor (beta chain) appears in the sequencing data of a study of long-term antiretroviral therapy in people with HIV. This clone was picked up one time. CDR1 is LNHDA and CDR2 is SQIVND in the germline V gene (reference sequence). The CDR3 has 15 amino acids. The germline V and J ends were trimmed by 4 bases and 6 bases, with 18 bases remaining between them. This was the immunoSEQ v3.0 assay at survey level. Libraries were prepared by immunoSEQ multiplex PCR; TCRdb keeps only in-frame clonotypes and omits some of them. Of about 42,000 clones in the sample, approximately 86% were seen once.

V is TRBV19 and J is TRBJ1-2; no definite D call. Sequenced material: unsorted PBMCs, taken 0.1 years before starting antiretroviral therapy. The TCR comes from a woman between 50 and 59 years old with HIV. CDR3 sequence: CASSSPTPTMNGYTF. CDR3 bases: TGTGCCAGTAGTAGTCCGACCCCGACTATGAATGGCTACACCTTC.